Below are 18 T cell receptor beta chains sequenced from a single sample in a study of blood T cell repertoires in COVID-19. Data came from immunoSEQ multiplex PCR; TCRdb stores just in-frame clones and leaves some out. This repertoire shows almost 400,000 clones, roughly 88% found once; its top ten account for 0.9% to 1%. Sequenced sample: PBMCs or T cells enriched from blood (not recorded which). Receptors originate from a woman in her twenties or thirties with acute COVID-19.

This rearrangement joins TRBV5-1 to TRBJ1-2; no reliable D call. The CDR3 runs to 14 residues. Germline-derived CDR1 and CDR2 are SGHRS and YFSETQ. The V end lost 0 bases, the J end lost 1 base, and 7 bases lay between the germline ends. CDR3 residues: CASSLVGDNYGYTF. The CDR3, as DNA: TGCGCCAGCAGCTTGGTCGGGGATAACTATGGCTACACCTTC.

The rearrangement uses TRBV10-1 and TRBJ1-1; D gene uncertain. The germline V gene encodes CDR1 WNHNN and CDR2 SYGVQD (reference sequence). CDR3 length: 13 amino acids. Trimming took off 6 bases at V and 0 bases at J, with 8 bases between the two ends. In nucleotides, the CDR3 is TGCGCCAGCAGACAGACTATGAACACTGAAGCTTTCTTT. This sequence encodes CASRQTMNTEAFF.

This chain links TRBV18 with TRBJ1-1; 8 nucleotides match TRBD1. The CDR3 consists of 16 residues. CDR1 is KGHSH and CDR2 is LQKENI in the germline V gene. With V trimmed by 5 bases and J by 4 bases, 12 bases remained unmatched. The CDR3 protein is CASSTATRGLGTEAFF. CDR3 DNA: TGTGCCAGCTCAACCGCCACCAGGGGGCTGGGCACTGAAGCTTTCTTT.

The genes are TRBV19 and TRBJ2-3, with 9 bases matching TRBD1. V lost 2 bases, J lost 2 bases, and 2 bases stayed unmatched. Germline V gene lookup returns CDR1 LNHDA and CDR2 SQIVND (reference sequence). There are 15 residues in the CDR3. For the CDR3, the DNA is TGTGCCAGTAGTATAAACAGGGGGCTCACAGATACGCAGTATTTT. This sequence encodes CASSINRGLTDTQYF.

The chain is built from TRBV5-1 and TRBJ2-7; D gene unclear. The germline V gene has CDR1 SGHRS and CDR2 YFSETQ. V was pared by 0 bases and J by 5 bases, with 9 bases between. This CDR3 region has 13 residues. As DNA, the CDR3 is TGCGCCAGCAGCTTGGGGCTGGAGAACGAGCAGTACTTC. Its translation: CASSLGLENEQYF.

This chain links TRBV19 with TRBJ1-1; possibly TRBD1 for D (6 bases). V lost 6 bases and J lost 1, with 21 bases in between. Per germline, CDR1 LNHDA and CDR2 SQIVND (reference sequence). The CDR3 extends over 17 amino acids. Here the CDR3 reads CASRKVTGPLSNTEAFF. DNA for the CDR3: TGTGCCAGTAGAAAAGTGACAGGCCCGCTCTCGAACACTGAAGCTTTCTTT.

In its sample, this clone was seen a few times. The chain combines TRBV13 with TRBJ1-6; 7 bases match TRBD1. Looked up from germline, CDR1 is PRHDT and CDR2 is FYEKMQ (reference sequence). J was trimmed by 7 bases and V by 5 bases; bases with no gene match: 5. This CDR3 has 14 residues. The CDR3 DNA is TGTGCCAGCAGCCCGACAGGGACGAATTCACCCCTCCACTTT. Translation: CASSPTGTNSPLHF.

This chain uses TRBV7-3 with TRBJ2-2; 14 nucleotides align to TRBD2. With 2 bases clipped from V and 4 bases from J, the junction kept 12 bases outside the gene matches. Germline V gene lookup returns CDR1 SGHTA and CDR2 FQGTGA. The CDR3 totals 20 residues. The CDR3 nucleotides read TGTGCCAGCAGCTTAGCTCCGGTGACTAGCGGGGGGGCCGTCACCGGGGAGCTGTTTTTT. This translates into CASSLAPVTSGGAVTGELFF.

The V and J genes are TRBV27 and TRBJ1-6, with D maybe TRBD1 (5 bases). Germline V CDR1 and CDR2: MNHEY, SMNVEV (reference sequence). V lost 3 bases and J 14 bases, leaving 14 bases between the germline ends. CDR3 length: 13 amino acids. The DNA of the CDR3 is TGTGCCAGCAGTTTGGGGCAGGGTCGGACCCTCCACTTT. It yields the protein CASSLGQGRTLHF.

The gene calls are TRBV19 and TRBJ1-2; 8 positions agree with TRBD1. The V and J ends lost 4 bases and 8 bases, in that order; junction bases with no gene match: 3. CDR3 length: 12 residues. CDR1 and CDR2 (germline): LNHDA, SQIVND (reference sequence). The DNA of the CDR3 is TGTGCCAGTAGTACCCAGGGGGCCGGCTACACCTTC. This gives the protein CASSTQGAGYTF.

The J gene is TRBJ2-3, the V gene TRBV6-5, with 9 bases matching TRBD2. CDR3 length: 16 residues. Germline CDR1 and CDR2: MNHEY and SVGAGI. V was pared by 0 bases and J by 2 bases, with 3 bases of the junction left unmatched. The CDR3 DNA is TGTGCCAGCAGTTACTCGCAGCGGGGGGTCACAGATACGCAGTATTTT. It encodes CASSYSQRGVTDTQYF.

The chain joins TRBV30 to TRBJ2-2; TRBD1 aligns across 9 bases. The CDR3 runs 17 residues. Germline V lookup: CDR1 GTSNPN, CDR2 SVGIG (reference sequence). Losses at the gene ends were 3 bases for V and 3 bases for J; bases not matched to a gene: 11. CDR3: CAWSVDRTGAHTGELFF. Written as DNA, the CDR3 is TGTGCCTGGAGCGTGGATCGGACAGGGGCACACACCGGGGAGCTGTTTTTT.

The chain employs TRBV4-1 and TRBJ1-4; D is possibly TRBD1 (6 bases). CDR3 size: 15 residues. The germline V gene encodes CDR1 MGHRA and CDR2 YSYEKL. The V gene lost 2 bases and the J gene lost 1 base, with 8 bases spanning the gap. CDR3 in amino acids: CASSQQQGTNEKLFF. The DNA for the CDR3 is TGCGCCAGCAGCCAACAACAGGGAACTAATGAAAAACTGTTTTTT.

The gene calls are TRBV7-6 and TRBJ1-1; 7 bases are shared with TRBD1. The germline CDR1 and CDR2 sequences are SGHVS and FNYEAQ. This CDR3 is 15 amino acids long. J lost 1 base, V lost 5 bases, and 7 bases had no gene match. CDR3 bases: TGTGCCAGCAGCACGAGACAGGGCCCGAACACTGAAGCTTTCTTT. Its translation: CASSTRQGPNTEAFF.

The chain links TRBV7-2 to TRBJ1-2; 8 bases align to TRBD1. V lost 5 bases, J lost 0 bases, and 11 bases stayed unmatched. Germline loops: CDR1 SGHTA, CDR2 FQGNSA. The CDR3 is made up of 17 amino acids. CDR3 DNA: TGTGCCAGCAGCCCAAGGACAGGGCTACTAACTAACTATGGCTACACCTTC. This codes for CASSPRTGLLTNYGYTF. Complete variable domain (other parts from reference TRBV7-2 and TRBJ1-2): GAGVSQSPSNKVTEKGKDVELRCDPISGHTALYWYRQSLGQGLEFLIYFQGNSAPDKSGLPSDRFSAERTGGSVSTLTIQRTQQEDSAVYLCASSPRTGLLTNYGYTFGSGTRLTVV.

The CDR3, as DNA: TGTGCCAGCAGTGAGATGGCAGGAAGAAACACTGAAGCTTTCTTT. This translates into CASSEMAGRNTEAFF. The chain combines TRBV6-1 with TRBJ1-1, with D uncertain. V lost 3 bases to trimming and J lost 2 bases, with 13 bases between them. There are 15 residues in the CDR3. CDR1 and CDR2 from the germline V gene are MNHNS and SASEGT.

The CDR3 spells CASSALRQGRQYF. CDR3 DNA sequence: TGTGCCAGCAGCGCGCTTCGACAGGGCCGGCAGTACTTC. This sequence joins TRBV5-6 and TRBJ2-7; 7 positions match TRBD1. CDR3 length equals 13 residues. Germline CDR1 and CDR2: SGHDT and YYEEEE. J gave up 9 bases and V 4 bases, and 10 bases lay outside the gene matches.

The rearrangement joins TRBV14 to TRBJ1-2; tentatively, D is TRBD1 (5 bases). Germline loops: CDR1 SGHDN, CDR2 FVKESK. V dropped 4 bases and J dropped 2 bases, with 8 bases sitting between them. The CDR3 covers 13 residues. CDR3 DNA: TGTGCCAGCAGCCTGGGACTCAACTATGGCTACACCTTC. This translates into CASSLGLNYGYTF.